The text below deals with one TCR beta chain. Its antigen remains unidentified. This sample stems from a study of T cells after posttransplantation cyclophosphamide. Findings and limits, study-wide: Tissue-infiltrating T cells from skin or gut overlapped little with blood T cells. Donor-recipient repertoire similarity was low at 1-2 months, rising over year one.

Peripheral blood was collected from the related graft donor on the marrow donation day. Generated by immunoSEQ multiplex PCR, the TCRdb table keeps only in-frame clones and is missing some. Of roughly 70,000 clones in the sample, approximately 92% were seen once. V was clipped by 0 bases and J by 8 bases, with 7 bases between them. The CDR3 totals 13 residues. Germline-derived CDR1 and CDR2 are LGHNA and YSLEER. Sequenced sample: PBMCs. J is TRBJ1-4 and V is TRBV4-3; D gene ambiguous. This receptor was taken from a woman aged 25 to 39 in good health and a related stem cell transplant donor. The CDR3 DNA sequence: TGCGCCAGCAGCCAAGATCGTAGGGAAAAACTGTTTTTT. It yields the protein CASSQDRREKLFF.